This section outlines one T cell receptor (beta chain) sequence together with its context. The V gene's germline CDR1 is SGHRS and CDR2 YFSETQ. The germline V and J ends were trimmed by 0 bases and 1 base, with 13 bases remaining between them. This CDR3 contains 16 residues. This specimen belongs to a study of cytotoxic CD8 clonotypes in ibrutinib-treated CLL. Clones were read by immunoSEQ multiplex PCR, and TCRdb kept only the in-frame ones, dropping some. The table lists 150,000 to 200,000 clones, roughly 88% of them singletons. The V and J genes are TRBV5-1 and TRBJ1-1, with TRBD1 as a possible D gene (5 bases). This specimen consisted of PBMCs, obtained at disease progression, from a patient treated with ibrutinib. This sequence originates from a human donor with chronic lymphocytic leukemia. CDR3 nucleotide sequence: TGCGCCAGCAGCTTGGACTACAGGTTAAGGAACACTGAAGCTTTCTTT. This encodes CASSLDYRLRNTEAFF.